These T cell receptor beta chains were read from a single sample in a study of blood T cell repertoires in COVID-19. Repertoires were generated with immunoSEQ multiplex PCR, while TCRdb's copy carries only in-frame clones and drops some. The sample carries 110,000 or so clones, about three quarters recorded once. The material sequenced was peripheral blood. These receptors all come from a woman between 65 and 79 years old with acute or convalescent COVID-19. The CDR3 runs from the conserved cysteine through the conserved F or W. D genes are given only for firm matches. Expanded clones are given a class, and other clones once, few, many or no size at all.

- | TRBD1 | TRBJ1-2 | TRBV6-2/TRBV6-3 | TGTGCCAGCAGTTACTCGACAGGGAACTATGGCTACACCTTC | CASSYSTGNYGYTF
- | - | TRBJ1-3 | TRBV5-1 | TGCGCCAGCAGCCTGGGGGGCGCGGACACCATATATTTT | CASSLGGADTIYF
- | - | TRBJ2-3 | TRBV5-5 | TGTGCCAGCAGCTTGCTCGGTTCGGGCACAGATACGCAGTATTTT | CASSLLGSGTDTQYF
- | TRBD1 | TRBJ1-2 | TRBV12-5 | TGTGCTAGTGGTTTGCGACAGGGGGGAGTGAATGGCTACACCTTC | CASGLRQGGVNGYTF
- | - | TRBJ2-2 | TRBV6-5 | TGTGCCAGTCAACCACAGGGTTGGGACACCGGGGAGCTGTTTTTT | CASQPQGWDTGELFF
- | - | TRBJ1-2 | TRBV27 | TGTGCCAGCAGTTTTGACAGTTTGGACTATGGCTACACCTTC | CASSFDSLDYGYTF
- | TRBD2 | TRBJ2-3 | TRBV7-8 | TGTGCCAACAGCTTCCCTATAGCGGGGGGCACAGATACGCAGTATTTT | CANSFPIAGGTDTQYF
- | - | TRBJ1-1 | TRBV7-2 | TGTGCCAGCAGCTTAAGTGGGACAACCAACACTGAAGCTTTCTTT | CASSLSGTTNTEAFF
- | - | TRBJ1-1 | TRBV5-8 | TGTGCCAGCAGCCGGGACATCGGCACTGAAGCTTTCTTT | CASSRDIGTEAFF
- | TRBD1 | TRBJ1-5 | TRBV7-2 | TGTGCCAGCAGCTACCCCAGGGGGACGAATCAGCCCCAGCATTTT | CASSYPRGTNQPQHF
- | TRBD1 | TRBJ1-4 | TRBV5-1 | TGCGCCAGCAGGGACCAACCGGGACAGGAGAATGAAAAACTGTTTTTT | CASRDQPGQENEKLFF
- | - | TRBJ2-3 | TRBV6-4 | TGTGCCAGCAGAAACAGGGGGGGGTGGACAGATACGCAGTATTTT | CASRNRGGWTDTQYF
- | TRBD1 | TRBJ2-2 | TRBV5-6 | TGTGCCAGCAGCTTGGTAGGGGGCAACGGGGAGCTGTTTTTT | CASSLVGGNGELFF
- | TRBD2 | TRBJ2-5 | TRBV4-3 | TGCGCCAGCAGCCAACGAGCGGGGACGGGTGGGGAGACCCAGTACTTC | CASSQRAGTGGETQYF
few | - | TRBJ1-3 | TRBV6-6 | TGTGCCAGCAGTTACTCGGACAGCCCCTCTGGAAACACCATATATTTT | CASSYSDSPSGNTIYF
- | TRBD1 | TRBJ1-2 | TRBV27 | TGTGCCAGCAGACCGTTAACAGGGGCAGGGGGCTACACCTTC | CASRPLTGAGGYTF
- | TRBD1 | TRBJ2-6 | TRBV5-1 | TGCGCCAGCAGCTCGGGACAGGGTAATTCCGGGGCCAACGTCCTGACTTTC | CASSSGQGNSGANVLTF